The 11 T cell receptor beta chains listed next were all sequenced from one sample in a study of T cells in Graves' hyperthyroidism and ophthalmopathy. Amplified TCR beta CDR3 regions came from RNA transcripts. With the HTBI primer set, the TCR CDR3 went through a first round of RT-PCR. TCRdb processed the multiplex PCR reads anew with MiXCR; each CDR3 protein has one entry. There are about 210,000 distinct CDR3 sequences in the sample; about 15% occur only once, and approximately 50% lies in the top ten. Sequences were obtained from blood. All receptors come from a man aged 45-65 years with Graves' hyperthyroidism.

The chain uses TRBV2 and TRBJ2-3; 7 bases map to TRBD2. From germline, CDR1 is SNHLY and CDR2 FYNNEI. The ends lost 4 bases at V and 2 bases at J; junction bases unmatched: 6. CDR3 length: 15 residues. The CDR3 sequence: CASSGIAGPTDTQYF. In DNA form, the CDR3 reads TGTGCCAGCAGTGGTATAGCGGGTCCCACAGATACGCAGTATTTT.

This clonotype was picked up a small number of times. The V gene is TRBV6-1, the J gene TRBJ1-5, with a tentative D call TRBD1 (6 bases). Germline V gives CDR1 MNHNS, CDR2 SASEGT. This CDR3 contains 14 residues. Trimming pared 11 bases from V and 0 bases from J, leaving 14 bases between. For the CDR3, the DNA is TGTGCCTCAGAGAGGACAGATAGCAATCAGCCCCAGCATTTT. It codes for CASERTDSNQPQHF.

Only one count was recorded for this clonotype. V gene TRBV29-1 combines with J gene TRBJ2-2; TRBD1 matches 7 bases. Germline lookup yields CDR1 SQVTM and CDR2 ANQGSEA. This CDR3 is 14 amino acids long. J was trimmed by 0 bases and V by 8 bases; bases with no gene match: 6. The CDR3 nucleotides are TGCAGCTCCGGACAGGATTCGAACACCGGGGAGCTGTTTTTT. Encoded protein: CSSGQDSNTGELFF.

This sequence joins TRBV7-8 and TRBJ2-6; 8 bases match TRBD2. V trimming: 2 bases; J trimming: 1 base; junction bases outside the gene matches: 16. Germline loops: CDR1 SGHVS, CDR2 FQNEAQ. This CDR3 is 21 amino acids long. The CDR3 loop reads CASSLILTRLALSSGANVLTF. The DNA for the CDR3 is TGTGCCAGCAGCTTAATACTCACTAGACTAGCGCTATCGTCTGGGGCCAACGTCCTGACTTTC.

This chain joins TRBV6-1 and TRBJ2-1; D is perhaps TRBD1 or TRBD2 (5 bases each). V shed 6 bases and J shed 6 bases, with 18 bases lying between them. Germline assignment: CDR1 MNHNS and CDR2 SASEGT. This CDR3 spans 15 amino acids. CDR3 amino acids: CASRGLEGKGNEQFF. The DNA for the CDR3 is TGTGCCAGCAGGGGGCTTGAGGGGAAGGGCAATGAGCAGTTCTTC.

This chain joins TRBV5-5 and TRBJ2-3, with 7 bases lining up with TRBD2. The CDR3 has 17 amino acids. Germline CDR1 reads SGHKS; CDR2 reads YYEKEE (reference sequence). The V gene end was trimmed by 1 base and the J gene end by 7 bases; junction bases not matched to a gene: 15. CDR3 coding DNA: TGTGCCAGCAGCTTGAGTCTTTTGGCTGGCGGGAGTTATACGCAGTATTTT. Protein sequence: CASSLSLLAGGSYTQYF.

This clonotype was seen repeatedly, ten times or more. The genes are TRBV7-2 and TRBJ1-5, with D tentatively TRBD1 (5 bases). The CDR3 loop spans 15 amino acids. Trimming removed 6 bases from V and 7 bases from J, with 19 bases in between. Germline V gene data show CDR1 as SGHTA and CDR2 as FQGNSA. Written as DNA, the CDR3 is TGTGCCAGCAGTGACCAGGGAGGGGCCGGGCAGCCCCAGCATTTT. It specifies CASSDQGGAGQPQHF.

The genes are TRBV29-1 and TRBJ2-1, with TRBD1 as a possible D gene (5 bases). The CDR3 extends over 13 amino acids. V lost 3 bases to trimming and J lost 7 bases, with 13 bases between them. The germline gives CDR1 SQVTM, CDR2 ANQGSEA. CDR3 loop: CSVERNPGNEQFF. CDR3 nucleotide sequence: TGCAGCGTTGAGCGGAATCCAGGGAATGAGCAGTTCTTC.

The V gene is TRBV10-3, the J gene TRBJ1-5; D call uncertain. V dropped 0 bases and J dropped 0 bases, with 3 bases sitting between them. The CDR3 has 14 residues. The germline V gene has CDR1 ENHRY and CDR2 SYGVKD. Here the CDR3 DNA reads TGTGCCATCAGTGAGTCTTATAGCAATCAGCCCCAGCATTTT. Its translation is CAISESYSNQPQHF.

This clonotype was found many times. The V and J genes are TRBV6-1 and TRBJ2-7; 7 bases align to TRBD1. Trimming at V came to 6 bases and at J to 6 bases, leaving 2 bases not matched to a gene. CDR1 is MNHNS and CDR2 is SASEGT in the germline V gene. The CDR3 is 11 amino acids. CDR3 loop: CASRTGTEQYF. DNA for the CDR3: TGTGCCAGCAGGACAGGGACCGAGCAGTACTTC.

This chain connects TRBV28 to TRBJ2-1; D unclear. Germline lookup yields CDR1 MDHEN and CDR2 SYDVKM. Trimming left V 5 bases short and J 1 base short, with 12 bases between. CDR3 length: 15 residues. This chain's CDR3 is CASSRLRRSYNEQFF. The CDR3, as DNA: TGTGCCAGCAGTCGCCTCAGGAGATCCTACAATGAGCAGTTCTTC.